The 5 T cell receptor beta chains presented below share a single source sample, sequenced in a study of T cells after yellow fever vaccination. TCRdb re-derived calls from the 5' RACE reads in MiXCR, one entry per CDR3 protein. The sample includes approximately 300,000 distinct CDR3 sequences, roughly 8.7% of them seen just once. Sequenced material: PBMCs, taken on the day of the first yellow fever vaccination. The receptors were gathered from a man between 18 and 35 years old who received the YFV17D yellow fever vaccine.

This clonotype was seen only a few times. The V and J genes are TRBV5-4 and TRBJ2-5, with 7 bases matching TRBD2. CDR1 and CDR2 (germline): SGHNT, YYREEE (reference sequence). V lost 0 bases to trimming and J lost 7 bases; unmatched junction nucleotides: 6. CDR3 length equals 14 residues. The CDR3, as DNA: TGTGCCAGCAGCTTGGAGTTTGGGGGGGGGACCCAGTACTTC. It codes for CASSLEFGGGTQYF.

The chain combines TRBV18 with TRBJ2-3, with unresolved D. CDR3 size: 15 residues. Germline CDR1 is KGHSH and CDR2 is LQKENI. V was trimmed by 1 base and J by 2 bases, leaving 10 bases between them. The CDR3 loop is CASSPLGRTTDTQYF. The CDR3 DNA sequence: TGTGCCAGCTCACCACTCGGCAGGACCACAGATACGCAGTATTTT. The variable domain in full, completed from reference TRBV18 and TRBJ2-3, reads NAGVMQNPRHLVRRRGQEARLRCSPMKGHSHVYWYRQLPEEGLKFMVYLQKENIIDESGMPKERFSAEFPKEGPSILRIQQVVRGDSAAYFCASSPLGRTTDTQYFGPGTRLTVL.

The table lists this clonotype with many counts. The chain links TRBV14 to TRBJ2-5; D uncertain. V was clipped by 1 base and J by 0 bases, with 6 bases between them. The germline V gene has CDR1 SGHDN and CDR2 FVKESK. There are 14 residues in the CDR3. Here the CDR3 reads CASSQGRYQETQYF. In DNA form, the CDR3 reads TGTGCCAGCAGCCAAGGGCGGTACCAAGAGACCCAGTACTTC.

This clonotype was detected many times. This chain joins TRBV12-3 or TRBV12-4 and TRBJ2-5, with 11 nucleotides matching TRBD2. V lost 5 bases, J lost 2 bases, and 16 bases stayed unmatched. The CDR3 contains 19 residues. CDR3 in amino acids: CASSRPTDLAGGSQETQYF. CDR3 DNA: TGTGCCAGCAGTCGACCAACCGATCTAGCGGGGGGTAGTCAAGAGACCCAGTACTTC.

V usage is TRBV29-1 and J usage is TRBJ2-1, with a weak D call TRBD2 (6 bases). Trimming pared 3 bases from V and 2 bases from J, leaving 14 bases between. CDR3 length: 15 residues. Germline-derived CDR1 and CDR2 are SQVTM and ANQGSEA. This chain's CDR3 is CSVDTGTGAYNEQFF. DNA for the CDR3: TGCAGCGTTGATACGGGGACTGGAGCCTACAATGAGCAGTTCTTC.